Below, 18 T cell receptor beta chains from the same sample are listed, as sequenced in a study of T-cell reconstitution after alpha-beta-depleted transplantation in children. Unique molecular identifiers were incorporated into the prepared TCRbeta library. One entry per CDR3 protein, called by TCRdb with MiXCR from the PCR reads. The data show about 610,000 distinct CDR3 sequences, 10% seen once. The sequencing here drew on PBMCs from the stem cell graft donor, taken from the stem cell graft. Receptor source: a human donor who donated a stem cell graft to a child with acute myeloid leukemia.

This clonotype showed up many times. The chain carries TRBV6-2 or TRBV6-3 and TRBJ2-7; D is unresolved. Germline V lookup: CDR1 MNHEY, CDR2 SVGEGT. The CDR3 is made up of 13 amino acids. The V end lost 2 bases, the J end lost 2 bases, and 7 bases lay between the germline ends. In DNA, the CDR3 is TGTGCCAGCAGTTACCTGGGCCCCTACGAGCAGTACTTC. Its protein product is CASSYLGPYEQYF.

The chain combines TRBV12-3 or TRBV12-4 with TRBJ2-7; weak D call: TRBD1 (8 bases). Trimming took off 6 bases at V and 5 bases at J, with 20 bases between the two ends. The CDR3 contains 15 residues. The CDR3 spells CASSPHRGGIDEQYF. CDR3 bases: TGTGCCAGCAGCCCTCACAGGGGGGGGATAGACGAGCAGTACTTC.

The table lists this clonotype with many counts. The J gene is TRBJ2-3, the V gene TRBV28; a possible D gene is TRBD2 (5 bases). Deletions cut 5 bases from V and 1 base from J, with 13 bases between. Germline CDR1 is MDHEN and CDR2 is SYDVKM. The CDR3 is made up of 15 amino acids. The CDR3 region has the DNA TGTGCCAGCAGTCGACACGGGGTTCGCACAGATACGCAGTATTTT. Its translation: CASSRHGVRTDTQYF.

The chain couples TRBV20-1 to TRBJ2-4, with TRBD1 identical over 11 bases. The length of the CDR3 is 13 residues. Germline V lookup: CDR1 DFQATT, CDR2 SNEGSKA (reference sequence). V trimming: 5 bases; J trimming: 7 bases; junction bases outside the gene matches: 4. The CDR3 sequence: CSALGQGANIQYF. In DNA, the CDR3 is TGCAGTGCTCTCGGACAGGGGGCTAACATTCAGTACTTC.

DNA for the CDR3: TGTGCCATCAGTATACTAGCGTACACAGATACGCAGTATTTT. It is translated as CAISILAYTDTQYF. V is TRBV10-3 and J is TRBJ2-3; 7 nucleotides line up with TRBD2. The ends lost 5 bases at V and 2 bases at J; junction bases unmatched: 4. CDR1 and CDR2 (germline): ENHRY, SYGVKD. The CDR3 consists of 14 residues.

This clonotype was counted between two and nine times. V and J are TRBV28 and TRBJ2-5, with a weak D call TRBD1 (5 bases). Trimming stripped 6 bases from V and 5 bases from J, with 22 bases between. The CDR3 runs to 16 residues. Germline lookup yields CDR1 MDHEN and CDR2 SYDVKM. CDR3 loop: CASSLTVLGEGETQYF. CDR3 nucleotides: TGTGCCAGCAGCCTCACGGTGTTAGGGGAAGGGGAGACCCAGTACTTC.

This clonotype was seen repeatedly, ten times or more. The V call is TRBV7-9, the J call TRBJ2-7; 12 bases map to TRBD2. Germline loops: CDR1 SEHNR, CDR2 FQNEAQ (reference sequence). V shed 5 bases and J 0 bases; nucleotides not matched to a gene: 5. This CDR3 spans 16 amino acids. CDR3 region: CASSPGLAGSSYEQYF. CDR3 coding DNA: TGTGCCAGCAGCCCCGGACTAGCGGGAAGCTCCTACGAGCAGTACTTC.

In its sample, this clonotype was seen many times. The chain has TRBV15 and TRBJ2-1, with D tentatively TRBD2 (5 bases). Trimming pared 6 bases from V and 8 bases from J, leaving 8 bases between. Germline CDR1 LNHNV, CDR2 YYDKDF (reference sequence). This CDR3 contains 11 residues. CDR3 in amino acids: CATRDGDEQFF. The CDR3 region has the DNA TGTGCCACCAGAGACGGGGATGAGCAGTTCTTC.

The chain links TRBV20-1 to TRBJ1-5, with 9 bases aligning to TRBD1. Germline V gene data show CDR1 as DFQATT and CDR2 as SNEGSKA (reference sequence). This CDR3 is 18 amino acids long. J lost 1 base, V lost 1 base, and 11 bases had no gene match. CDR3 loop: CSARGDRVWNLSNQPQHF. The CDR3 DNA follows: TGCAGTGCTAGAGGGGACAGGGTATGGAACCTAAGCAATCAGCCCCAGCATTTT.

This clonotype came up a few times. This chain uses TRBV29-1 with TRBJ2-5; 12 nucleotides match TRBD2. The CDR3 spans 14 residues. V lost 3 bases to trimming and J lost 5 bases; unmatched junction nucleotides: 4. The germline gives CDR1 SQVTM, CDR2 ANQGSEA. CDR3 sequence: CSVEPGTSGETQYF. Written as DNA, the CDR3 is TGCAGCGTTGAGCCCGGGACTAGCGGGGAGACCCAGTACTTC.

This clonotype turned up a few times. In DNA form, the CDR3 reads TGCAGTGCTAGTGAGCGGGTGGGGGCTTACGAGCAGTACTTC. This translates into CSASERVGAYEQYF. V usage is TRBV20-1 and J usage is TRBJ2-7; TRBD1 or TRBD2 may be the D gene (6 bases each). This CDR3 region has 14 residues. V dropped 3 bases and J dropped 4 bases, with 16 bases sitting between them. Germline-derived CDR1 and CDR2 are DFQATT and SNEGSKA (reference sequence).

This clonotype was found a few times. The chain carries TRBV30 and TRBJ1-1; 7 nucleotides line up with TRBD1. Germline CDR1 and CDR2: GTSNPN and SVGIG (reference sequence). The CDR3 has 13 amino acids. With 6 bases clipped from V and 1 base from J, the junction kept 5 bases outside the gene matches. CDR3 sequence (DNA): TGTGCCTGTTCCGGACAGGCGAACACTGAAGCTTTCTTT. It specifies CACSGQANTEAFF. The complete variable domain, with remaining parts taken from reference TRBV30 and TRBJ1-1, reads SQTIHQWPATLVQPVGSPLSLECTVEGTSNPNLYWYRQAAGRGLQLLFYSVGIGQISSEVPQNLSASRPQDRQFILSSKKLLLSDSGFYLCACSGQANTEAFFGQGTRLTVV.

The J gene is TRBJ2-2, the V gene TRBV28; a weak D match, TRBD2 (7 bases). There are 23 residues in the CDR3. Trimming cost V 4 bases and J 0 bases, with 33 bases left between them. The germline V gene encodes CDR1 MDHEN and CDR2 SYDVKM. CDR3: CASSSINAGTTKSGGANTGELFF. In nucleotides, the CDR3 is TGTGCCAGCAGTTCAATTAACGCCGGGACAACAAAATCGGGAGGCGCGAACACCGGGGAGCTGTTTTTT.

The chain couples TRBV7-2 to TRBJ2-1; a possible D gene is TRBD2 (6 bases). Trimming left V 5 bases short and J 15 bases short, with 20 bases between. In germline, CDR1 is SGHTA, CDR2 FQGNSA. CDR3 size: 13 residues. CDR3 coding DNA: TGTGCCAGCAGCCCGCCGGACTACCCGAATCCGTTCTTC. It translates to CASSPPDYPNPFF.

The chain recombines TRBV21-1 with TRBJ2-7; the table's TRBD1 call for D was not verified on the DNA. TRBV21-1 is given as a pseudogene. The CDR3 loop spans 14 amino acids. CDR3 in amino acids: CASSKRRGFYEQYF. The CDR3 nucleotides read TGTGCCAGCAGCAAACGCAGGGGGTTCTACGAGCAGTACTTC.

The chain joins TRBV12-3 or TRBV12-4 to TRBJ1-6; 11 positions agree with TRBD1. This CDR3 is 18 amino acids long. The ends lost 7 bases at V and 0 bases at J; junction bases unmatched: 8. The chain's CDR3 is CASTFWTGGSSYNSPLHF. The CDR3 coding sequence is TGTGCCAGCACATTCTGGACAGGGGGCAGCTCCTATAATTCACCCCTCCACTTT.

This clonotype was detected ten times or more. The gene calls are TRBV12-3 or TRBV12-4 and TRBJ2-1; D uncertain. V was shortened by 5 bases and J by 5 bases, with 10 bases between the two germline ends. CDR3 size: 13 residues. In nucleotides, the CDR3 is TGTGCCAGCAGTATCCGGGCCAACAATGAGCAGTTCTTC. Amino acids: CASSIRANNEQFF.

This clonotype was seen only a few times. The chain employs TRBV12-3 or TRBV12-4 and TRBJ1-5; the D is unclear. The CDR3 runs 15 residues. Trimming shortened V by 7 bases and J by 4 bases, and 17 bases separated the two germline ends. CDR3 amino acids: CASKPAPGFNQPQHF. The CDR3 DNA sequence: TGTGCCAGCAAGCCCGCGCCGGGATTTAATCAGCCCCAGCATTTT.